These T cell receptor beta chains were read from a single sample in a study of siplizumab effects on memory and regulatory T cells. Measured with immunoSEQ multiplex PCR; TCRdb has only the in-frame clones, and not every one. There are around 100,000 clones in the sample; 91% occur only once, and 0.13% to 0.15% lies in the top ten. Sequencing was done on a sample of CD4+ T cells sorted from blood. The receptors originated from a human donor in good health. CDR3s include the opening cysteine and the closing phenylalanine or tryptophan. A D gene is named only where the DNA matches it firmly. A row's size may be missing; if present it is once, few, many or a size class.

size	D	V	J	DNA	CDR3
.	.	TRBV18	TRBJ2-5	TGTGCCAGCTCTAGGGCAGGGATGTACCAAGAGACCCAGTACTTC	CASSRAGMYQETQYF
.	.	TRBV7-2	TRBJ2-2	TGTGCCAGCAGCTTAGCGCTTTTGGGAGACACCGGGGAGCTGTTTTTT	CASSLALLGDTGELFF
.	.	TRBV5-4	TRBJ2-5	TGTGCCAGCAGCTCCTCGGGGACCCAGTACTTC	CASSSSGTQYF
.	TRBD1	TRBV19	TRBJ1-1	TGTGCCAGTACCCAGGGGGTAGACACTGAAGCTTTCTTT	CASTQGVDTEAFF
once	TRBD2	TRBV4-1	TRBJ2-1	TGCGCCAGCAGCCAAGGTCGGCGGGGGGGAGGTAATGAGCAGTTCTTC	CASSQGRRGGGNEQFF
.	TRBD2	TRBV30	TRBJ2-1	TGTGCCTGGAGTGTTCAGCTAGCGGGGGGTTCAGTGAAGCAGTTCTTC	CAWSVQLAGGSVKQFF
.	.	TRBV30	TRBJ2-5	TGTGCCTGGACACAAAACGCTGGCGAGACCCAGTACTTC	CAWTQNAGETQYF
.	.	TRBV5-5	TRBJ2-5	TGTGCCAGCAGCTTCGAACTAGTTGGGACCCAGTACTTC	CASSFELVGTQYF
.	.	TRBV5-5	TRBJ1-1	TGTGCCAGCAGCTTTGTAGGGGACACTGAAGCTTTCTTT	CASSFVGDTEAFF
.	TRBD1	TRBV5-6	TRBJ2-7	TGTGCCAGCAGCTCCGGGACAGGGTCCTACGAGCAGTACTTC	CASSSGTGSYEQYF
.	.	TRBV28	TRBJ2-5	TGTGCCAGCAGTTCGACAGCTTTGGAGACCCAGTACTTC	CASSSTALETQYF
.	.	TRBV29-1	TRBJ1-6	TGCAGCGTTGCACTAGCAGGTCAGAATTCACCCCTCCACTTT	CSVALAGQNSPLHF
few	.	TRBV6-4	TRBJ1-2	TGTGCCAGCGGGGAGGGAGACTATGGCTACACCTTC	CASGEGDYGYTF
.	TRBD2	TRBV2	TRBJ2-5	TGTGCATCAGGACTAGTCGTCTGGGAGACCCAGTACTTC	CASGLVVWETQYF
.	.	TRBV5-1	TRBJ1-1	TGCGCCAGCAGCTTGGATGGGGAGGGAACTGAAGCTTTCTTT	CASSLDGEGTEAFF
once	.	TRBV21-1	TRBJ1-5	TGTGCCAGCAGCAAAGAGATTGTAGCACAGGGGTTTAATCAGCCCCAGCATTTT	CASSKEIVAQGFNQPQHF
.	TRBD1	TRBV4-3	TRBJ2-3	TGCGCCAGCAGCCTCTTGAGACAGGGGCAGTATTTT	CASSLLRQGQYF
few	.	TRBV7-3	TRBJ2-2	TGTGCCAGCAGCCTACTCAGCAACACCGGGGAGCTGTTTTTT	CASSLLSNTGELFF